This T cell receptor beta chain was sequenced during a study of blood T cell repertoires in COVID-19 (dated by TCRdb to between 2020 and 2021). Some background on the complete study: Samples from collaborators originated in the United States, Italy and Spain and spanned both the acute and convalescent phases of COVID-19. Subjects who had been exposed to COVID-19, were actively infected with it, or had recovered from it provided the deeply sampled blood TCRbeta repertoires that made up the dataset. The material from the prospective study consisted of cDNA or gDNA derived from T cells, B-cell-depleted T cells, or PBMCs. Where available, HLA class I and class II types were taken from metadata supplied by the sample provider and were not determined by assay-based typing. Nearly every sample came with metadata listing a de-identified subject ID, COVID-19 status, age in years and sex. Samples came from the ongoing ImmuneRACE study (first 160 participants) plus 1,254 subjects from 6 global collaborators. A freely available public database, intended as a resource for researchers studying the immune response to SARS-CoV-2, is where the repertoires were released. Paper-wide results and their limitations: Clinical and demographic metadata were provided uncurated, with the amount varying by source and participant.

TCRbeta CDR3 regions were amplified from genomic DNA by means of the immunoSEQ Assay, a bias-controlled multiplex PCR. For the original study's pipeline: The number of nucleated cells in each sample was estimated by amplification of reference gene primers within the assay. Sequence reads were collapsed and filtered to measure the absolute abundance of every unique TCRbeta CDR3 rearrangement. For each sample, productive Simpson clonality was calculated by taking the square root of Simpson's diversity index across productive rearrangements. What TCRdb holds here is the immuneACCESS table cut down to in-frame rearrangements. Part of the clones is not present; checked against another copy, under half of the missing clones reflect an unresolved V gene, and the others are unexplained. V and J calls and clone size come straight from that table; D and trimming were deduced from the DNA. The sample contains some 240,000 clones, approximately 86% of them found a single time. The top ten clones comprise 7.2% of the sample.

The CDR3 runs 13 residues from the cysteine to the phenylalanine. The kept DNA is CDR3 alone, 39 bases in frame from the first base. The germline V gene (reference sequence) sets CDR1 to SEHNR and CDR2 to FQNEAQ. V gives up 5 bases and J gives up 8 bases, and the segment between their germline ends measures 15 bases. A second Seattle source provided samples from volunteer blood donors who had recovered from COVID-19. Collaborating institutions collected whole blood in K2EDTA tubes following their own protocols. Collaborator samples were shipped for TCRbeta analysis as frozen whole blood, isolated PBMCs, or DNA extracted from either sample type. About this clone: The clone's antigen remains unknown. No much larger clonotype is one base removed from it; base qualities were not supplied.

Rearrangement joined TRBV7-9 to TRBJ1-2; the D region possibly corresponds to TRBD1 (6 bases align). This clonotype originated in a man aged 60-69 years who had recovered from COVID-19. Sequenced: peripheral blood. The nucleotide sequence is given as TGTGCCAGCAGCCTCGGGGCAGGGGACGGCTACACCTTC. This codes for CASSLGAGDGYTF.